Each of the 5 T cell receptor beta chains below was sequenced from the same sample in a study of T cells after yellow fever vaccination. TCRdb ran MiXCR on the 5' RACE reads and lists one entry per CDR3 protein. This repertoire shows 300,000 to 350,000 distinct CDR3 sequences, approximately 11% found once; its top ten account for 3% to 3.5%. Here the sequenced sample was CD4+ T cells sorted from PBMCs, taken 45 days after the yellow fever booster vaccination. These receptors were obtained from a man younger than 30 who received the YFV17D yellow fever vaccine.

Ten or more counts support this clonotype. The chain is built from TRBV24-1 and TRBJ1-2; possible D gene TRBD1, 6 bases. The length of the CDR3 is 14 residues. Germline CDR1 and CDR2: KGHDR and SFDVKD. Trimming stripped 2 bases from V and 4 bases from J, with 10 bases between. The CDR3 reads CATSDYRTAYGYTF. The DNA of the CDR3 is TGTGCCACCAGTGATTACCGGACAGCCTATGGCTACACCTTC.

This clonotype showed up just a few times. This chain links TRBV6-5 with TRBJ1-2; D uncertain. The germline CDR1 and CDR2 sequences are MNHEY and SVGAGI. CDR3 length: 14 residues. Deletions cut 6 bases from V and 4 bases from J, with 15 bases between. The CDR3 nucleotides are TGTGCCAGCAGATCTCCCCACCCTCGCTATGGCTACACCTTC. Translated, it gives CASRSPHPRYGYTF.

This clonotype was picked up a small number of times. The CDR3 coding sequence is TGTGCCAGCAGCCAAGGTAGCGGGGGGTTCTACGAGCAGTACGTC. Its translation is CASSQGSGGFYEQYV. The gene calls are TRBV3-1 and TRBJ2-7; 10 bases are shared with TRBD2. CDR1 LGHDT and CDR2 YNNKEL come from the germline V gene (reference sequence). The CDR3 sequence is 15 residues long. Losses at the gene ends were 1 base for V and 3 bases for J; bases not matched to a gene: 3.

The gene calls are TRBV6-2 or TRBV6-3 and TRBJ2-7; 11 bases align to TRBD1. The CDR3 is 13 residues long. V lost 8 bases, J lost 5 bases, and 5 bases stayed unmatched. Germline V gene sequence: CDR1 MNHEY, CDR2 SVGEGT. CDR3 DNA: TGTGCCAGCGGGACAGGGGGAATGAACGAGCAGTACTTC. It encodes CASGTGGMNEQYF.

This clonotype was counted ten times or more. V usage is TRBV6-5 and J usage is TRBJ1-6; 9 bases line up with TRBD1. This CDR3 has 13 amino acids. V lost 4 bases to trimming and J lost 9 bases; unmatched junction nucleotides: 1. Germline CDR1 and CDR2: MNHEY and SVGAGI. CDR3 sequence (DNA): TGTGCCAGCAGTTCACAGGGGGCTTCACCCCTCCACTTT. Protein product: CASSSQGASPLHF.